The rows below give T cell receptor beta chains drawn from one sample of a study of PD-1 blockade in classical Hodgkin lymphoma. Only in-frame clones appear in the TCRdb table, and some are missing; sequencing was by immunoSEQ multiplex PCR. This table has about 100,000 clones, around nine tenths appearing once. The specimen was peripheral blood mononuclear cells (PBMCs), collected before the second cycle of nivolumab. The source of these receptors is a human donor with classical Hodgkin lymphoma. The CDR3 runs from the conserved cysteine through the conserved F or W. The D gene is left open where the match is weak. Clone sizes are given selectively: once, few, many, or a class where the clone is expanded.

D gene	clone size	J gene	V gene	CDR3 DNA	CDR3 protein
.	.	TRBJ1-5	TRBV11-2	TGTGCCAGCAGCTCCTGGGGCCAGCCCCAGCATTTT	CASSSWGQPQHF
.	.	TRBJ1-1	TRBV9	TGTGCCAGCAGCGAGGGAGGACACGTCCCTGAAGCTTTCTTT	CASSEGGHVPEAFF
.	.	TRBJ2-5	TRBV11-2	TGTGCCAGCAGGTCCTCAGGAGGCGTTGAAGAGACCCAGTACTTC	CASRSSGGVEETQYF
TRBD1	.	TRBJ1-4	TRBV11-2	TGTGCCAGCAGCTCTATCTGGGACAGAAGTGCAACTAATGAAAAACTGTTTTTT	CASSSIWDRSATNEKLFF
TRBD1	.	TRBJ2-1	TRBV2	TGTGCCAGCAGTCCAGGGGACAGTGAGCAGTTCTTC	CASSPGDSEQFF
.	.	TRBJ2-7	TRBV19	TGTGCCAGTAGTATCTTTGGGGGCCGGGACTACGAGCAGTACTTC	CASSIFGGRDYEQYF
.	.	TRBJ1-4	TRBV6-6	TGTGCCAGCAGTTACTCATTGACAAGGGAGGGTGAAAAACTGTTTTTT	CASSYSLTREGEKLFF
.	once	TRBJ2-3	TRBV6-1	TGTGCCAGCAGTGAACGGGGGGATTGGGGGCCAGATACGCAGTATTTT	CASSERGDWGPDTQYF
TRBD1	.	TRBJ2-7	TRBV5-1	TGCGCCAGCAGCTTGAAACCGGGACAGGGTCGTGACGAGCAGTACTTC	CASSLKPGQGRDEQYF
.	.	TRBJ1-1	TRBV4-3	TGCGCCAGCAGCCAAGATCAAGGACAGCTGAACACTGAAGCTTTCTTT	CASSQDQGQLNTEAFF
TRBD2	.	TRBJ2-1	TRBV4-1	TGCGCCAGCAGCCCCCCGGGACTAGAGCCGAACAATGAGCAGTTCTTC	CASSPPGLEPNNEQFF
.	.	TRBJ1-4	TRBV6-1	TGTGCCAGCACTGACCCAGGCGCCACTAATGAAAAACTGTTTTTT	CASTDPGATNEKLFF
.	.	TRBJ1-4	TRBV9	TGTGCCAGCAGCGTACTAGGTAGAGGTGAAAAACTGTTTTTT	CASSVLGRGEKLFF
.	.	TRBJ2-5	TRBV2	TGTGCCAGAGGAGGGGGTTGGGAGACCCAGTACTTC	CARGGGWETQYF
TRBD2	.	TRBJ2-1	TRBV6-4	TGTGCCAGCAGTGACTCGTTTAGCGGGGGTTACAATGAGCAGTTCTTC	CASSDSFSGGYNEQFF
.	.	TRBJ2-7	TRBV29-1	TGCAGCGTTGAAGATCTAGACGGGACCCCCGAGCAGTACTTC	CSVEDLDGTPEQYF
TRBD1	.	TRBJ2-3	TRBV11-2	TGTGCCAGCAGCTCTCAAGGACAGGGGCTTACAGATACGCAGTATTTT	CASSSQGQGLTDTQYF
.	.	TRBJ1-1	TRBV28	TGTGCCAGCAACGTACAGGACCCCGGCACTGAAGCTTTCTTT	CASNVQDPGTEAFF
.	.	TRBJ1-2	TRBV30	TGTGCCTTTTCCTTACGACGGAACTATGGCTACACCTTC	CAFSLRRNYGYTF
TRBD2	.	TRBJ2-7	TRBV7-6	TGTGCCTCCGGTCAGGGACTAGAGCCCTACGAGCAGTACTTC	CASGQGLEPYEQYF
TRBD1	.	TRBJ1-3	TRBV6-5	TGTGCCAGCAGAGACAGGGGGCGCGGGGGAAACACCATATATTTT	CASRDRGRGGNTIYF
.	.	TRBJ2-3	TRBV7-9	TGTGCCAGCAGCGGGGGTGGGCGGGCCCTCACAGATACGCAGTATTTT	CASSGGGRALTDTQYF
TRBD1	.	TRBJ2-7	TRBV27	TGTGCCAGCAGTGCCGGGACAGGGTGTTGGGAGCAGTACTTC	CASSAGTGCWEQYF